The 3 T cell receptor beta chains in this list originate from one sample, sequenced in a study of Graves' ophthalmopathy and Graves' hyperthyroidism. Beta-chain TCR CDR3 regions were amplified from RNA transcripts. HTBI-primed first-round RT-PCR preceded second-round multiplex PCR. TCRdb redid the calling of the multiplex PCR reads with MiXCR, one entry per CDR3 protein. The data show hundreds of thousands of distinct CDR3 sequences, 20% to 25% seen once. The specimen was peripheral blood. The receptor source for this set is a woman aged 50 to 65 with Graves' ophthalmopathy.

This clonotype came up many times. The CDR3 loop is CASSLGRDLYEQYF. CDR3 nucleotides: TGTGCCAGCAGCTTGGGACGAGACCTTTACGAGCAGTACTTC. The gene calls are TRBV7-8 and TRBJ2-7, with D perhaps assigned TRBD1 or TRBD2 (5 bases each). V lost 3 bases, J lost 4 bases, and 13 bases lay in between. The CDR3 extends over 14 amino acids. Germline V CDR1 and CDR2: SGHVS, FQNEAQ.

This clonotype was counted ten times or more. The rearrangement links TRBV4-2 to TRBJ2-5, with unresolved D. The CDR3 is 15 residues long. Per germline, CDR1 LGHNA and CDR2 YNFKEQ. Trimming pared 1 base from V and 5 bases from J, leaving 14 bases between. The CDR3 reads CASSQVGSKGETQYF. CDR3 bases: TGTGCCAGCAGCCAAGTAGGATCCAAAGGGGAGACCCAGTACTTC.

This clonotype was seen ten or more times. The V gene is TRBV7-3, the J gene TRBJ1-1; 9 positions agree with TRBD1. V trimming: 0 bases; J trimming: 11 bases; junction bases outside the gene matches: 4. There are 13 residues in the CDR3. Germline CDR1 reads SGHTA; CDR2 reads FQGTGA. The CDR3 reads CASSLTGTGSAFF. The CDR3 DNA is TGTGCCAGCAGCTTAACGGGGACAGGGAGTGCTTTCTTT.